What follows describes a single TCR beta chain. Participant-reported clinical history was the basis for cohort assignment. This sample was included in a study of blood T cell repertoires in COVID-19. Clones were read by immunoSEQ multiplex PCR, and TCRdb kept only the in-frame ones, dropping some. This table holds approximately 150,000 clones, roughly 88% found once. V shed 2 bases and J 6 bases; nucleotides not matched to a gene: 3. Germline V gene lookup returns CDR1 SGHTA and CDR2 FQGNSA. CDR3 length equals 14 residues. This receptor was obtained from a man aged 65-85 years who had been exposed to COVID-19. The sequenced sample consisted of PBMCs or T cells enriched from blood (not recorded which). The chain combines TRBV7-2 with TRBJ2-1; 8 bases agree with TRBD2. CDR3 coding DNA: TGTGCCAGCAGCTTATTGGGGACTAGCAATGAGCAGTTCTTC. Residues: CASSLLGTSNEQFF.